These 18 T cell receptor beta chains originate from one sample sequenced in a study of shared clonotypes between healthy human individuals. Naive CD8 isolation took CD45RO-negative cells positively selected for CCR7 and excluded terminally differentiated effector memory CD45RA+ cells. Sequencing used immunoSEQ multiplex PCR; TCRdb keeps in-frame clones, though not all of them. The profile covers around 560,000 clones, with roughly 95% appearing a single time and about 0.11% taken by the ten largest. Sequenced sample: naive CD8+ T cells sorted from blood. These receptors came from a woman younger than 45 in good health.

The V gene is TRBV6-5, the J gene TRBJ2-7; D uncertain. Germline loops: CDR1 MNHEY, CDR2 SVGAGI. The CDR3 has 14 amino acids. The V end lost 0 bases, the J end lost 2 bases, and 8 bases lay between the germline ends. The CDR3 DNA reads as TGTGCCAGCAGTTACTCGGGGTCTACCTACGAGCAGTACTTC. It is translated as CASSYSGSTYEQYF.

The chain combines TRBV10-2 with TRBJ2-2, with 8 bases matching TRBD1. The V and J ends lost 8 bases and 8 bases, in that order; junction bases with no gene match: 10. The CDR3 runs 14 residues. Per the germline V gene, CDR1 is WSHSY and CDR2 is SAAADI. As DNA, the CDR3 is TGCGCCAGCCTTGGGGCAGGGGGCCCGGGGGAGCTGTTTTTT. Translating it yields CASLGAGGPGELFF.

This clone came up a few times. This sequence joins TRBV5-4 and TRBJ2-2; D uncertain. Germline CDR1 and CDR2: SGHNT and YYREEE (reference sequence). The V end lost 7 bases, the J end lost 0 bases, and 4 bases lay between the germline ends. The CDR3 is 12 amino acids. CDR3 loop: CASYSNTGELFF. CDR3 coding DNA: TGTGCCAGCTACTCGAACACCGGGGAGCTGTTTTTT.

The chain is built from TRBV19 and TRBJ1-5; tentatively, D is TRBD1 (5 bases). Germline assignment: CDR1 LNHDA and CDR2 SQIVND (reference sequence). V lost 3 bases to trimming and J lost 0 bases, with 9 bases between them. The CDR3 runs 15 residues. The CDR3 sequence is CASSMGDVSNQPQHF. The CDR3 DNA is TGTGCCAGTAGTATGGGGGACGTTAGCAATCAGCCCCAGCATTTT.

The chain links TRBV5-4 to TRBJ1-3; D call uncertain. The CDR3 has 14 residues. Germline V gives CDR1 SGHNT, CDR2 YYREEE (reference sequence). Trimming took 2 bases from V and 3 from J, leaving 9 bases between them. The CDR3 DNA follows: TGTGCCAGCAGCTTCCGGGGTGGTGGAAACACCATATATTTT. The encoded protein is CASSFRGGGNTIYF.

This chain joins TRBV2 and TRBJ2-1; maybe TRBD2 (5 bases). The CDR3 is 14 residues long. Deletions cut 4 bases from V and 3 bases from J, with 10 bases between. CDR1 and CDR2 from the germline V gene are SNHLY and FYNNEI. The CDR3 region is CASSVVGVYNEQFF. CDR3 in DNA: TGTGCCAGCAGTGTCGTGGGAGTCTACAATGAGCAGTTCTTC.

The chain carries TRBV2 and TRBJ2-3, with D perhaps TRBD1 or TRBD2 (6 bases each). The CDR3 consists of 14 residues. V lost 6 bases, J lost 3 bases, and 13 bases lay in between. CDR1 and CDR2 (germline): SNHLY, FYNNEI. The chain's CDR3 is CASRGAGRTDTQYF. The CDR3 region has the DNA TGTGCCAGCAGGGGGGCGGGGAGAACAGATACGCAGTATTTT.

The genes are TRBV11-1 and TRBJ2-3; D is uncertain. Trimming stripped 5 bases from V and 5 bases from J, with 14 bases between. CDR1 and CDR2 (germline): SGHAT, FQDESV (reference sequence). The CDR3 loop spans 14 amino acids. DNA of the CDR3: TGTGCCAGCAGCCCTCCCGGACGCATAGATACGCAGTATTTT. Its protein product is CASSPPGRIDTQYF.

This clone is a singleton in its sample. The V and J genes are TRBV27 and TRBJ2-7, with D tentatively TRBD1 or TRBD2 (5 bases each). The CDR3 contains 14 residues. V lost 3 bases and J 3 bases, leaving 12 bases between the germline ends. Germline CDR1 is MNHEY and CDR2 is SMNVEV (reference sequence). The CDR3 coding sequence is TGTGCCAGCAGTTTGTGGGGGTCAAACTACGAGCAGTACTTC. This gives the protein CASSLWGSNYEQYF.

In its sample, this clone was seen once. The chain combines TRBV6-5 with TRBJ2-5, with 12 bases lining up with TRBD2. Germline values: CDR1 MNHEY, CDR2 SVGAGI. V shed 5 bases, J shed 4 bases, and the junction held 5 bases outside the gene matches. The length of the CDR3 is 15 residues. CDR3 region: CASSQTSGSPETQYF. CDR3 DNA: TGTGCCAGCAGTCAGACTAGCGGGAGTCCAGAGACCCAGTACTTC.

V usage is TRBV7-9 and J usage is TRBJ1-3; possibly TRBD1 for D (5 bases). Germline CDR1 and CDR2: SEHNR and FQNEAQ (reference sequence). This CDR3 spans 16 amino acids. V lost 3 bases, J lost 0 bases, and 12 bases lay in between. CDR3 residues: CASSFGGPRSGNTIYF. The CDR3, as DNA: TGTGCCAGCAGCTTCGGGGGACCCCGCTCTGGAAACACCATATATTTT.

In DNA form, the CDR3 reads TGTGCCAGCCCCCGGACGGCCTGCTCCTACGAGCAGTACTTC. The encoded protein is CASPRTACSYEQYF. This sequence joins TRBV11-3 and TRBJ2-7; D gene ambiguous. CDR3 size: 14 residues. V was cut by 8 bases and J by 0 bases, with 14 bases left in between. Germline CDR1 SGHNT, CDR2 YENEEA.

The chain recombines TRBV2 with TRBJ2-1, with 8 positions matching TRBD1. The CDR3 is 13 residues long. Germline assignment: CDR1 SNHLY and CDR2 FYNNEI. The trim removed 10 bases at V and 4 bases at J, leaving 6 bases unmatched. Here the CDR3 reads CATPGGSYNEQFF. The CDR3 coding sequence is TGTGCCACCCCAGGGGGCTCATACAATGAGCAGTTCTTC.

The chain joins TRBV30 to TRBJ1-1; D call uncertain. Trimming left V 3 bases short and J 3 bases short, with 5 bases between. In germline, CDR1 is GTSNPN, CDR2 SVGIG (reference sequence). This CDR3 has 11 residues. The DNA for the CDR3 is TGTGCCTGGAGCTCGGACACTGAAGCTTTCTTT. It is translated as CAWSSDTEAFF.

CDR3 coding DNA: TGTGCCAGCAGTGAACCTCCTAGCGGGAGTACAGATACGCAGTATTTT. Its translation: CASSEPPSGSTDTQYF. V usage is TRBV6-1 and J usage is TRBJ2-3, with TRBD2 matching over 10 bases. The V segment lost 2 bases and the J segment 3 bases; nucleotides outside the gene matches: 5. Germline V lookup: CDR1 MNHNS, CDR2 SASEGT. CDR3 length equals 16 residues.

V usage is TRBV9 and J usage is TRBJ2-3, with D hard to call. Trimming left V 3 bases short and J 4 bases short, with 9 bases between. This CDR3 is built from 13 residues. Germline V gene lookup returns CDR1 SGDLS and CDR2 YYNGEE. CDR3 nucleotides: TGTGCCAGCAGCGGATTAGCAGCAGATACGCAGTATTTT. Translated, it gives CASSGLAADTQYF.

In the case of this clone: The identical CDR3 is also encoded by other nucleotide sequences in the sample. The genes are TRBV5-1 and TRBJ2-1; the D gene is possibly TRBD1 (5 bases). Germline CDR1 is SGHRS and CDR2 is YFSETQ. The CDR3 covers 13 residues. V was shortened by 2 bases and J by 3 bases, with 6 bases between the two germline ends. CDR3 nucleotides: TGCGCCAGCAGCTTTACAGGCTACAATGAGCAGTTCTTC. Its protein product is CASSFTGYNEQFF.

V and J are TRBV7-9 and TRBJ1-2; D call uncertain. CDR1 and CDR2 from the germline V gene are SEHNR and FQNEAQ (reference sequence). The ends were cut back, 1 base at V and 5 bases at J, with 11 bases in the middle. The CDR3 runs to 14 residues. In nucleotides, the CDR3 is TGTGCCAGCAGCTTAGACAACGGACTTTATGGCTACACCTTC. Translating gives CASSLDNGLYGYTF. Drawing the rest from reference TRBV7-9 and TRBJ1-2, the complete variable domain is DTGVSQNPRHKITKRGQNVTFRCDPISEHNRLYWYRQTLGQGPEFLTYFQNEAQLEKSRLLSDRFSAERPKGSFSTLEIQRTEQGDSAMYLCASSLDNGLYGYTFGSGTRLTVV.